Presented here are 11 T cell receptor beta chains from one specimen sequenced in a study of blood T cell repertoires in COVID-19. Some clones are missing from TCRdb's copy, which holds only in-frame ones; the method was immunoSEQ multiplex PCR. Seen here are 150,000 to 200,000 clones, 84% observed once, and the top ten hold about 3.3%. The sample taken for sequencing was PBMCs or T cells enriched from blood (not recorded which). Source of these receptors: a young woman who had been exposed to COVID-19.

This clone has just one count. The chain joins TRBV6-5 to TRBJ1-6; D is undetermined. Germline CDR1 MNHEY, CDR2 SVGAGI. The V gene lost 9 bases and the J gene lost 10 bases, with 19 bases spanning the gap. CDR3 length: 14 amino acids. The CDR3 DNA reads TGTGCCAGGAGGTTTTTTCTAAGTAACTCACCCCTCCACTTT. Translated: CARRFFLSNSPLHF.

J is TRBJ2-1 and V is TRBV7-2; D might be TRBD2 (5 bases). This CDR3 contains 17 residues. V gave up 6 bases and J gave up 0 bases, with 18 bases separating them. CDR1 SGHTA and CDR2 FQGNSA come from the germline V gene. CDR3 bases: TGTGCCAGCAGGTCATACGAGTCGGGGAGCTCCTACAATGAGCAGTTCTTC. It codes for CASRSYESGSSYNEQFF.

In this sample, this clone turned up a few times. V and J are TRBV15 and TRBJ1-3; D might be TRBD1 (5 bases). Per the germline V gene, CDR1 is LNHNV and CDR2 is YYDKDF (reference sequence). This CDR3 comprises 17 residues. Trimming shortened V by 4 bases and J by 4 bases, and 20 bases separated the two germline ends. CDR3 in amino acids: CATSTSNRRSIGNTIYF. CDR3 nucleotide sequence: TGTGCCACCAGCACCAGTAACAGGCGTTCTATAGGAAACACCATATATTTT.

The chain joins TRBV19 to TRBJ1-1; D remains ambiguous. CDR1 and CDR2 from the germline V gene are LNHDA and SQIVND (reference sequence). The ends were cut back, 7 bases at V and 2 bases at J, with 5 bases in the middle. The CDR3 sequence is 11 residues long. CDR3 residues: CASTINTEAFF. As DNA, the CDR3 is TGTGCCAGTACCATTAACACTGAAGCTTTCTTT.

This clone turned up a few times. The genes are TRBV9 and TRBJ2-5; 12 bases fit TRBD2. J was trimmed by 4 bases and V by 0 bases; bases with no gene match: 4. The CDR3 is 16 residues long. CDR1 is SGDLS, CDR2 YYNGEE, per germline. CDR3 amino acids: CASSVELAGGLETQYF. For the CDR3, the DNA is TGTGCCAGCAGCGTAGAGCTAGCGGGGGGGTTAGAGACCCAGTACTTC.

The V gene is TRBV6-5, the J gene TRBJ1-1, with D unresolved. Germline V lookup: CDR1 MNHEY, CDR2 SVGAGI. CDR3 size: 13 residues. V was pared by 7 bases and J by 5 bases, with 14 bases between. The chain's CDR3 is CASIRGGSTEAFF. The CDR3 DNA sequence: TGTGCCAGCATCAGAGGAGGAAGTACTGAAGCTTTCTTT.

The CDR3 here is CATSHPPQGVRNQPQHF. DNA of the CDR3: TGTGCCACCAGCCACCCCCCCCAGGGGGTCCGCAATCAGCCCCAGCATTTT. The genes are TRBV15 and TRBJ1-5, with TRBD1 identical over 7 bases. With 5 bases clipped from V and 2 bases from J, the junction kept 12 bases outside the gene matches. Germline values: CDR1 LNHNV, CDR2 YYDKDF (reference sequence). There are 17 residues in the CDR3.

This clone was counted a few times. This chain links TRBV2 with TRBJ1-2, with D hard to call. This CDR3 is 15 amino acids long. V lost 4 bases and J lost 4, with 16 bases in between. Germline lookup yields CDR1 SNHLY and CDR2 FYNNEI. The CDR3 region has the DNA TGTGCCAGCAGTGTCCAGGTAGTATCTATCTATGGCTACACCTTC. The encoded protein is CASSVQVVSIYGYTF.

The chain has TRBV3-1 (or the pseudogene TRBV3-2) and TRBJ2-6, with TRBD1 as a possible D gene (6 bases). The V end lost 1 base, the J end lost 2 bases, and 24 bases lay between the germline ends. The CDR3 loop spans 21 amino acids. Per the germline V gene, CDR1 is LGHDT and CDR2 is YNNKEL (reference sequence). In nucleotides, the CDR3 is TGTGCCAGCAGCCAAGCGAACCTGACAGGAAAACCCAGGACTGGGGCCAACGTCCTGACTTTC. It is translated as CASSQANLTGKPRTGANVLTF.

This clone was detected once. The V call is TRBV7-9, the J call TRBJ1-1; tentative D call: TRBD1 (5 bases). The CDR3 is made up of 16 amino acids. Trimming took off 1 base at V and 0 bases at J, with 12 bases between the two ends. Germline CDR1 SEHNR, CDR2 FQNEAQ (reference sequence). The CDR3 nucleotides read TGTGCCAGCAGCTTAGGCGGGGCTCGATTGAACACTGAAGCTTTCTTT. Translated, it gives CASSLGGARLNTEAFF.

V and J are TRBV19 and TRBJ1-3, with a possible D match to TRBD1 (6 bases). The CDR3 is made up of 14 amino acids. The V gene's germline CDR1 is LNHDA and CDR2 SQIVND (reference sequence). V lost 3 bases and J 4 bases, leaving 10 bases between the germline ends. CDR3 region: CASSMGARGNTIYF. CDR3 sequence (DNA): TGTGCCAGTAGTATGGGGGCCAGGGGAAACACCATATATTTT.